This TCR beta chain was observed in a study of read filtering for tumor transcriptome and immune sequencing. Study at large: Mean patient age was approximately 71 years, range about 47 to 85; approximately 18 male, some 14 female. IR-seq gave about 3.5 to 10.27 million TCR reads per sample; RNA-seq gave roughly 80 to 1273.

From approximately 430 ng of RNA, a library with molecular barcoded alpha/delta and beta/gamma adaptors was made. Each CDR3 protein gets one entry after TCRdb re-called the reads with MiXCR. The sample shows 100,000 to 150,000 distinct CDR3 sequences, about 13% of them seen only once. The CDR3 spans 17 residues. Ten or more counts support this clonotype. Sequenced material: a population of CD138-negative cells sorted from bone marrow. The V call is TRBV21-1, the J call TRBJ2-1. TRBV21-1 is tagged as a pseudogene. This clonotype was obtained from a donor aged 40 or over with multiple myeloma. The CDR3 protein is CASSKVGSGQSYNEQFF. The DNA for the CDR3 is TGTGCCAGCAGCAAAGTCGGATCTGGGCAGTCCTACAATGAGCAGTTCTTC.